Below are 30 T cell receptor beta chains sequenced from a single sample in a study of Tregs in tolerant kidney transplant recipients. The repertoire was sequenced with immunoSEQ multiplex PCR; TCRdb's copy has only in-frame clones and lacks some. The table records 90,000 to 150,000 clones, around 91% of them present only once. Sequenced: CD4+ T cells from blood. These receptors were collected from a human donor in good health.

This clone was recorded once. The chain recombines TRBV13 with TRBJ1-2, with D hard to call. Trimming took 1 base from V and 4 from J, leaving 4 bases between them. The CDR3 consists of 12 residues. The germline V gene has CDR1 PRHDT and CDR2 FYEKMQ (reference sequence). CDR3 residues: CASSLVPYGYTF. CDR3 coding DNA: TGTGCCAGCAGCTTAGTACCCTATGGCTACACCTTC.

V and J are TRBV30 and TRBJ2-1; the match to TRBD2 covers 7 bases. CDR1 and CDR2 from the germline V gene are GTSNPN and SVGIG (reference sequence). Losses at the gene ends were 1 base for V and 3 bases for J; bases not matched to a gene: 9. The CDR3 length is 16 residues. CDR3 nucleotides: TGTGCCTGGAGTGACCCGTCTAGCGGCCACTACAATGAGCAGTTCTTC. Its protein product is CAWSDPSSGHYNEQFF.

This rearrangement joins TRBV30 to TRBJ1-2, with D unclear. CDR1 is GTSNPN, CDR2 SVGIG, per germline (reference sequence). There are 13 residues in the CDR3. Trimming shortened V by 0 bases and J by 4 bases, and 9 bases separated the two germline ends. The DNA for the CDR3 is TGTGCCTGGAGTGTCTCGCACGGCTATGGCTACACCTTC. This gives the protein CAWSVSHGYGYTF.

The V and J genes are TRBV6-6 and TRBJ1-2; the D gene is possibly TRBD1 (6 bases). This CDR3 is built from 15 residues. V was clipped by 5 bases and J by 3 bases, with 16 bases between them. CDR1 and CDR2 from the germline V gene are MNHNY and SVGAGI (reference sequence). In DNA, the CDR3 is TGTGCCAGCAGTGGGTCCGGGGAGGGGGACTATGGCTACACCTTC. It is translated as CASSGSGEGDYGYTF.

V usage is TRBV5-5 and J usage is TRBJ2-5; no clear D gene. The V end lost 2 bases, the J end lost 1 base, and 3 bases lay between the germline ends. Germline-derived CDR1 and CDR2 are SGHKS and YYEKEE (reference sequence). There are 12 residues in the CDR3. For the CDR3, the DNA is TGTGCCAGCAGCTTTAGCCAAGAGACCCAGTACTTC. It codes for CASSFSQETQYF.

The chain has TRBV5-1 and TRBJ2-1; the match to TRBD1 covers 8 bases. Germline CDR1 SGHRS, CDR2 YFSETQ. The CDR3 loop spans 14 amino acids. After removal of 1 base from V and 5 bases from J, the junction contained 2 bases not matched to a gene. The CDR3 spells CASSLRTGHNEQFF. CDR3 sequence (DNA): TGCGCCAGCAGCTTGAGGACAGGGCACAATGAGCAGTTCTTC.

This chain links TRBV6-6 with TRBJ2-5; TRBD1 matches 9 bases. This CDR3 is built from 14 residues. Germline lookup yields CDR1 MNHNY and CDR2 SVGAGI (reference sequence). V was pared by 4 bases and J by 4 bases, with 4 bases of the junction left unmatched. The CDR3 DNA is TGTGCCAGCAGTTCTCCGGGACAGGGAGAGACCCAGTACTTC. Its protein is CASSSPGQGETQYF.

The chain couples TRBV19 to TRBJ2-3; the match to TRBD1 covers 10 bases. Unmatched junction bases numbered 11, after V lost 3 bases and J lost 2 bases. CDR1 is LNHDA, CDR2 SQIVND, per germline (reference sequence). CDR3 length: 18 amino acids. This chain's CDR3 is CASSIPSRGQGNTDTQYF. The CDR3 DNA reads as TGTGCCAGTAGTATTCCCTCCCGGGGACAGGGGAACACAGATACGCAGTATTTT.

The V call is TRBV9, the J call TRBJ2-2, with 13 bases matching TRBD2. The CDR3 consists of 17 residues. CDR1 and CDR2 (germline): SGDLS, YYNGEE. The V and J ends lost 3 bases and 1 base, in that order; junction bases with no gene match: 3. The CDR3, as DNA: TGTGCCAGCAGCGGGGGACTAGCGGGGAGGAACACCGGGGAGCTGTTTTTT. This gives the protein CASSGGLAGRNTGELFF.

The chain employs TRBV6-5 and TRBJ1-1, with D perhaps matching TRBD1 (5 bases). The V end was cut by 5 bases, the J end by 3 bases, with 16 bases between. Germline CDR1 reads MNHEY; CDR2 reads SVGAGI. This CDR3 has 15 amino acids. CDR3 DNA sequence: TGTGCCAGCAGTCACTTCCGGAACAGGTACACTGAAGCTTTCTTT. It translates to CASSHFRNRYTEAFF.

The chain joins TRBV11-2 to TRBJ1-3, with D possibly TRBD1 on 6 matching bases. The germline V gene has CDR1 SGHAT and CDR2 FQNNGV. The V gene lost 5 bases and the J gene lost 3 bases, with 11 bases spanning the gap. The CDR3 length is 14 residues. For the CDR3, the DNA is TGTGCCAGCAGCCCAACAGGGTATGGAAACACCATATATTTT. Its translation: CASSPTGYGNTIYF.

The DNA for the CDR3 is TGTGCCAGCAGGGGTCAGGGATCCTACGAGCAGTACTTC. Its translation: CASRGQGSYEQYF. This chain uses TRBV7-9 with TRBJ2-7; perhaps TRBD1 as D (5 bases). Trimming took off 6 bases at V and 1 base at J, with 10 bases between the two ends. The CDR3 spans 13 residues. From germline, CDR1 is SEHNR and CDR2 FQNEAQ (reference sequence). The entire variable domain, with the rest obtained from reference TRBV7-9 and TRBJ2-7, is as follows: DTGVSQNPRHKITKRGQNVTFRCDPISEHNRLYWYRQTLGQGPEFLTYFQNEAQLEKSRLLSDRFSAERPKGSFSTLEIQRTEQGDSAMYLCASRGQGSYEQYFGPGTRLTVT.

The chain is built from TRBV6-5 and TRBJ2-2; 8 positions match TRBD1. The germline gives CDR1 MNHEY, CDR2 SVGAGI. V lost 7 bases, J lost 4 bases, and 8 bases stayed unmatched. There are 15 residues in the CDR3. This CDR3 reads CASKRGQAFTGELFF. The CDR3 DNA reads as TGTGCCAGCAAAAGGGGACAGGCATTCACCGGGGAGCTGTTTTTT.

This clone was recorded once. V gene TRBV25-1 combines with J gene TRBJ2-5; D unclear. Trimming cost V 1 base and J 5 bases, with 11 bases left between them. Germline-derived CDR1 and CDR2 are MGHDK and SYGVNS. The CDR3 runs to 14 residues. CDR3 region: CASSEWKVGETQYF. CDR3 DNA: TGTGCCAGCAGTGAATGGAAGGTGGGGGAGACCCAGTACTTC.

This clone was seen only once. As DNA, the CDR3 is TGTGCCAGCAGCCCGAGGAGCTCCTACGAGCAGTACTTC. Translated: CASSPRSSYEQYF. The chain uses TRBV7-2 and TRBJ2-7; D is ambiguous. CDR1 and CDR2 from the germline V gene are SGHTA and FQGNSA. This CDR3 is 13 amino acids long. Between the trimmed V and J ends, which lost 5 bases and 0 bases, there was a span of 8 bases.

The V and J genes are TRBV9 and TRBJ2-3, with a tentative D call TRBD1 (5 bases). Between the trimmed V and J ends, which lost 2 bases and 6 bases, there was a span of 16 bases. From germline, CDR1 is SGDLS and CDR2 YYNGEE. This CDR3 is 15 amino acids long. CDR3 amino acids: CASSVRSGRSDTQYF. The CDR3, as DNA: TGTGCCAGCAGCGTTCGATCAGGGCGGTCGGATACGCAGTATTTT.

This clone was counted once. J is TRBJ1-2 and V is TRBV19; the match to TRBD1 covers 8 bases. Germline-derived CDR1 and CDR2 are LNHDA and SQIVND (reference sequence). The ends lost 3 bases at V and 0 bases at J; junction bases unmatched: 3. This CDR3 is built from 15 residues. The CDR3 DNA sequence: TGTGCCAGTAGTATGGGGACAGGAGCTAACTATGGCTACACCTTC. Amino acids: CASSMGTGANYGYTF.

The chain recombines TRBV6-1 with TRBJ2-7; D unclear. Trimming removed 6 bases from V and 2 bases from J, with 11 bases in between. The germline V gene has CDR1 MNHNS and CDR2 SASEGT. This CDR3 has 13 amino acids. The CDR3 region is CASRETSPYEQYF. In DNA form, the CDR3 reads TGTGCCAGCAGAGAGACTTCTCCCTACGAGCAGTACTTC.

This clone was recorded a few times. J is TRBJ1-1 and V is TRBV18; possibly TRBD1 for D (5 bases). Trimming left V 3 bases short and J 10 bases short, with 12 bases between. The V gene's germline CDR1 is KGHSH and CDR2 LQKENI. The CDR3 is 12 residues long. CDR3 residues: CASSPLGGLAFF. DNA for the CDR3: TGTGCCAGCTCACCTCTTGGGGGATTAGCTTTCTTT.

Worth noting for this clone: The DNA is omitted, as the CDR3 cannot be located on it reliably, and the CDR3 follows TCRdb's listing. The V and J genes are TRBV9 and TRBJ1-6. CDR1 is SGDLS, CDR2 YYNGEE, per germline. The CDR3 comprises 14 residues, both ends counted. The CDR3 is CASSVGEGSGRVHF.

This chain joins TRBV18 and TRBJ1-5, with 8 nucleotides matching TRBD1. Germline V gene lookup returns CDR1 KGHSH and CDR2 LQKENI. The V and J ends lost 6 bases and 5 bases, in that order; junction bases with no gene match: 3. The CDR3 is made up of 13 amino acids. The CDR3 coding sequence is TGTGCCAGCTCCTCGGACAGGGATCAGCCCCAGCATTTT. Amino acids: CASSSDRDQPQHF.

This CDR3 reads CASSLRDRPSSYNEQFF. The CDR3 DNA reads as TGTGCCAGCAGCTTACGAGACAGGCCCAGCTCCTACAATGAGCAGTTCTTC. The chain employs TRBV7-9 and TRBJ2-1, with a tentative D call TRBD1 (6 bases). The V gene lost 2 bases and the J gene lost 0 bases, with 14 bases spanning the gap. Germline V gene data show CDR1 as SEHNR and CDR2 as FQNEAQ (reference sequence). The CDR3 totals 17 residues.

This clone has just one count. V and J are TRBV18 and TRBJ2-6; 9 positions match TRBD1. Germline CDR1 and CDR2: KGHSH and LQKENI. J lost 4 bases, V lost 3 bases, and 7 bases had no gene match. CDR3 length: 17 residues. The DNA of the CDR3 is TGTGCCAGCTCACCTGCCCGGACAGGGGTAGGGGCCAACGTCCTGACTTTC. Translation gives CASSPARTGVGANVLTF.

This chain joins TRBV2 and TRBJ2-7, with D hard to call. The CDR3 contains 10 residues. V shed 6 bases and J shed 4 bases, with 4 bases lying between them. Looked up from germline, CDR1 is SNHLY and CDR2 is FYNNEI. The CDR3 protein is CASSEYEQYF. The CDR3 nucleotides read TGTGCCAGCAGCGAGTACGAGCAGTACTTC.

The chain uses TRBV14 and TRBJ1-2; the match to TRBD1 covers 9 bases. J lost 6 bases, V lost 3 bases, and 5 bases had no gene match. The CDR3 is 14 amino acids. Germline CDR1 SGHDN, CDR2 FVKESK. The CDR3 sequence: CASSQPGQGHGYTF. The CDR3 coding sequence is TGTGCCAGCAGCCAGCCGGGACAGGGTCATGGCTACACCTTC.

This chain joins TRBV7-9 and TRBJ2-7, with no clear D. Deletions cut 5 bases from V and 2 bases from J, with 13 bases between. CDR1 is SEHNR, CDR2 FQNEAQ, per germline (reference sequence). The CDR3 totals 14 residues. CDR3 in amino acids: CASSRDLKTYEQYF. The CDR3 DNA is TGTGCCAGCAGCCGCGACCTCAAAACCTACGAGCAGTACTTC.

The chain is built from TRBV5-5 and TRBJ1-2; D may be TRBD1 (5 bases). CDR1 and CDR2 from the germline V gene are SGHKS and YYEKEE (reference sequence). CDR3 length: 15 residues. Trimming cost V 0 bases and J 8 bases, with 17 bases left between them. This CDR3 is CASSLGRGEVGGYTF. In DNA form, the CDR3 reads TGTGCCAGCAGCTTGGGACGGGGGGAGGTTGGCGGCTACACCTTC.

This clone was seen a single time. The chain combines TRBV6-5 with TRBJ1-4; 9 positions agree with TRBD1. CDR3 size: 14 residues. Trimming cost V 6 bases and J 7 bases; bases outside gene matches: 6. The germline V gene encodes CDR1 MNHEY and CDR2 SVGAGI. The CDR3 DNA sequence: TGTGCCAGCAGCCACGACAGGGGGAGTGAAAAACTGTTTTTT. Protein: CASSHDRGSEKLFF.

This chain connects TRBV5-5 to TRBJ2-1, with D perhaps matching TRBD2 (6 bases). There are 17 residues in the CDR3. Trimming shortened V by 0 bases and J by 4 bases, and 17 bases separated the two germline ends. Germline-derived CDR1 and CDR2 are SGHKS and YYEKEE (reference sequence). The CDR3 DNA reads TGTGCCAGCAGCTTGGTGTCCGCCGGGACTCAATACAATGAGCAGTTCTTC. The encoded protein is CASSLVSAGTQYNEQFF.

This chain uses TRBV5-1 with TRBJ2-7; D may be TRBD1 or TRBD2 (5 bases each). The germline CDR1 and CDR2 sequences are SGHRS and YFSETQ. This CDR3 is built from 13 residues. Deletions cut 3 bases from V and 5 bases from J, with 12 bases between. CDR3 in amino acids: CASSYRDDNEQYF. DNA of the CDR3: TGCGCCAGCAGCTACCGGGACGACAACGAGCAGTACTTC.